This T cell receptor (beta chain) was profiled in a study of shared clonotypes between healthy human individuals. With respect to this clone: Other nucleotide sequences from this sample produce the same CDR3.

Assay used: immunoSEQ multiplex PCR; TCRdb lists only in-frame clones, some missing. Of over a million clones in the sample, 95% to 97% were seen once. The CDR3 loop spans 11 amino acids. The germline V gene has CDR1 WNHNN and CDR2 SYGVQD (reference sequence). Trimming cost V 4 bases and J 3 bases, with 4 bases left between them. This sequence was found in a man aged 25-45 years in good health. The V gene is TRBV10-1, the J gene TRBJ2-7; no definite D call. Sequenced sample: naive CD4+ T cells sorted from blood. Indicated subset: CD45RA+ positively selected. CDR3 sequence: CASSGGYEQYF. CDR3 coding DNA: TGCGCCAGCAGTGGGGGCTACGAGCAGTACTTC.